This T cell receptor beta chain was documented in a study of T cells after yellow fever vaccination (dated by TCRdb to between 2019 and 2020). As for the study more broadly: Libraries from fractions with low cell numbers were prepared with the SMART-Seq v4 Ultra Low Input RNA kit. To follow T-cell clones before and after both primary and booster YFV17D yellow fever vaccination, bulk TCR alpha and beta repertoires underwent longitudinal sequencing. Two healthy male donors, one aged 18 to 29 and one aged 30 to 40 years, made up the cohort. Blood was collected at multiple timepoints before and after primary and secondary immunization, and bulk PBMC replicates and cell subsets were isolated.

According to the study, the label for this sample's treatment or condition signals: live attenuated yellow fever vaccine strain. PBMCs were isolated from peripheral blood using a standard Ficoll-Paque protocol. Dynabeads CD4 and CD8 positive selection kits were used to isolate CD4 and CD8 T-cell fractions. RNA was extracted with TriZol from bulk PBMCs, CD4 and CD8 fractions, and dextramer-positive and dextramer-negative fractions. What the research found in general, with its limitations: Most clones expanded after primary vaccination were re-detected after the booster (around 96% of CD4 and approximately 88% of CD8), suggesting broad memory maintenance. Because only two donors were included in the study, the extent to which the findings can be generalized is limited. Because abundant contaminating clonotypes from the bulk population could be contained in FACS-sorted repertoires, computational filtering was required. A small fraction of clonotypes showed up in both the CD4 and CD8 compartments, probably as a result of convergent recombination. The secondary T-cell response was weaker than the primary response but faster, peaking on day 5 instead of day 15.

V loses 5 bases at its end and J loses 6 bases; junction bases beyond the gene matches: 7. Reading the germline V gene gives CDR1 SGHTA and CDR2 FQGNSA. The CDR3 runs 14 amino acids, cysteine and phenylalanine included. Of all the DNA, just the CDR3 is kept, 42 bases in frame from base 1. TCR cDNA was synthesized by 5'RACE template switching, which introduced a universal primer site and unique molecular identifiers. Priming for cDNA synthesis came from both the TCR alpha and TCR beta constant segments. Library amplification used two PCR steps, and the second PCR step added sample barcodes and sequencing adapters. Libraries were sequenced on Illumina HiSeq 2500 (2x100 bp) or NovaSeq (2x150 bp). As for the authors' bioinformatics: MIGEC was used to demultiplex reads and collapse the reads into UMI consensus sequences, and MiXCR was used for V(D)J alignment. Clonotypes responding to the vaccine were identified with edgeR on replicate PBMC samples, with the criteria of FDR below 0.01 and a log2 fold change above 5 up to day 15. CD4 or CD8 identity was assigned to each bulk clonotype according to whether the clonotype was present at higher abundance in the sequenced CD4 repertoire or the sequenced CD8 repertoire. TCRdb reprocessing: public reads trimmed at Q25 with fastp, clones called with MiXCR, in-frame beta chains kept. Identical CDR3 protein sequences are pooled into one entry, listed with their most common genes and DNA. For this entry, the V and J calls and clone size follow TCRdb and not the study's own pipeline. This sample is represented by more than 65,000 distinct CDR3 sequences; around 7.7% of them were singletons. In total, the top ten clones hold around 28% of the sample.

This clonotype was observed at least ten times. The antigen it binds to is not known. Per-base qualities were not stored, and no clone one base away is much larger. This TCR was sampled from a man aged 18 to 30 who received the YFV17D yellow fever vaccine. The sample was CD8+ T cells sorted from PBMCs, taken 10 to 11 days after the first yellow fever vaccination. The chain links TRBV7-2 with TRBJ2-3, with TRBD2 identical over 8 junction bases. The sequenced DNA: TGTGCCAGCAGCCTCGGGGGGGCCCTGGATACGCAGTATTTT. The resulting protein is CASSLGGALDTQYF.